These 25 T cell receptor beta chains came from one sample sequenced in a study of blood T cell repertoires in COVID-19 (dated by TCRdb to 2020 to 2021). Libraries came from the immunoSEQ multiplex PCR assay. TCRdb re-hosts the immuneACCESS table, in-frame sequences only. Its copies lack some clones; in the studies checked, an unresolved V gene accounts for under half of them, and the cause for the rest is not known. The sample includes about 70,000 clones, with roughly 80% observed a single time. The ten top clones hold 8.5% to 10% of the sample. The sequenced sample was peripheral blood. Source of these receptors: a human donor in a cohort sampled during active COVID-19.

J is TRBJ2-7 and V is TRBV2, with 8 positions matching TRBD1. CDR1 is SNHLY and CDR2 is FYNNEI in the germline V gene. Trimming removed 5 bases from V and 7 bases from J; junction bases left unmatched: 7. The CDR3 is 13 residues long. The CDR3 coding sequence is TGTGCCAGCAGTCGACAGGGGACGGGGGAGCAGTACTTC. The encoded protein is CASSRQGTGEQYF. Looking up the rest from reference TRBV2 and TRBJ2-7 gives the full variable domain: EPEVTQTPSHQVTQMGQEVILRCVPISNHLYFYWYRQILGQKVEFLVSFYNNEISEKSEIFDDQFSVERPDGSNFTLKIRSTKLEDSAMYFCASSRQGTGEQYFGPGTRLTVT.

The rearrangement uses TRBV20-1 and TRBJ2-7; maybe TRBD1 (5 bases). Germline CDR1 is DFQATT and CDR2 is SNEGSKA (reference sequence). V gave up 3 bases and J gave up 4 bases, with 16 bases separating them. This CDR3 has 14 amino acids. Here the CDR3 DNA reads TGCAGTGCTAGTGGCGGACAAGGGCCGTACGAGCAGTACTTC. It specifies CSASGGQGPYEQYF.

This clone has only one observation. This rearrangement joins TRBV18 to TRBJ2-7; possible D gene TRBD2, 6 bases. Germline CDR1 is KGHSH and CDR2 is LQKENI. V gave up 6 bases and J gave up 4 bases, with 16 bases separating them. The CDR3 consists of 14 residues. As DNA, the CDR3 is TGTGCCAGCTCCCAAGGGTCTGCGGGGTACGAGCAGTACTTC. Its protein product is CASSQGSAGYEQYF.

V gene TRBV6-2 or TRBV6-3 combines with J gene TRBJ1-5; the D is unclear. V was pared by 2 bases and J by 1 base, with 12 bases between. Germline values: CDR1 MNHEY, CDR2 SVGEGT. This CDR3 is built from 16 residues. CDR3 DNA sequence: TGTGCCAGCAGTTACGCCGGAATGGAGAGCAATCAGCCCCAGCATTTT. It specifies CASSYAGMESNQPQHF.

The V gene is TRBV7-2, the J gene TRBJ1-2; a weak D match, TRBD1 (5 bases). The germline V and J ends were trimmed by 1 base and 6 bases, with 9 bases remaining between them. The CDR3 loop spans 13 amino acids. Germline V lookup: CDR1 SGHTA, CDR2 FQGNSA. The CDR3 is CASSLGQKNGYTF. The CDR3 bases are TGTGCCAGCAGCTTAGGACAGAAGAATGGCTACACCTTC.

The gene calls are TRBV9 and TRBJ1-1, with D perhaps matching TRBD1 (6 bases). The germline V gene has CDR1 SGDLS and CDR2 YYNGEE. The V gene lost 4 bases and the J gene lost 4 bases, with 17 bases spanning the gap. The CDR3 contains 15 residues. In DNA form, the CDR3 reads TGTGCCAGCAGCTTCACAGGGAAAGGGGGCACTGAAGCTTTCTTT. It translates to CASSFTGKGGTEAFF.

The CDR3 bases are TGCGCCACCACTCGAATGGGCCATGAGCAGTTCTTC. Its protein is CATTRMGHEQFF. The chain uses TRBV10-1 and TRBJ2-1; no firm D call. Germline assignment: CDR1 WNHNN and CDR2 SYGVQD (reference sequence). Trimming removed 10 bases from V and 8 bases from J, with 15 bases in between. This CDR3 contains 12 residues.

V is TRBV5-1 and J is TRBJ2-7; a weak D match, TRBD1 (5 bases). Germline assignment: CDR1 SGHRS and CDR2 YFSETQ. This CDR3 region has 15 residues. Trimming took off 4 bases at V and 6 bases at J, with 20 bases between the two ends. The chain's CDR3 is CASSLSDGHRGEQYF. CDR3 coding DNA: TGCGCCAGCAGCCTTTCAGACGGACATAGGGGCGAGCAGTACTTC.

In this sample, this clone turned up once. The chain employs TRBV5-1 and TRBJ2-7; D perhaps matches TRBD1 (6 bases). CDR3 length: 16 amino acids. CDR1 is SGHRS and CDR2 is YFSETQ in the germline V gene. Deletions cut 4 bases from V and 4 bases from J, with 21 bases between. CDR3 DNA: TGCGCCAGCAGCCAGCCTCCACAGGGTCACGTTTACGAGCAGTACTTC. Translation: CASSQPPQGHVYEQYF.

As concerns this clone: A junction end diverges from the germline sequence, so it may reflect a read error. The CDR3 coding sequence is TGTGCCAGTAGCTTGAATTCGGGGAGACTAGAGCAAGGCTTT. This gives the protein CASSLNSGRLEQGF. V gene TRBV19 combines with J gene TRBJ1-3, with unresolved D. The germline V gene has CDR1 LNHDA and CDR2 SQIVND (reference sequence). The CDR3 has 14 residues.

CDR3 amino acids: CASRNGGNQPQHF. The CDR3 coding sequence is TGTGCCAGCAGGAACGGAGGCAATCAGCCCCAGCATTTT. The gene calls are TRBV2 and TRBJ1-5; D remains ambiguous. The CDR3 spans 13 residues. Trimming left V 6 bases short and J 2 bases short, with 8 bases between. Germline V gene sequence: CDR1 SNHLY, CDR2 FYNNEI.

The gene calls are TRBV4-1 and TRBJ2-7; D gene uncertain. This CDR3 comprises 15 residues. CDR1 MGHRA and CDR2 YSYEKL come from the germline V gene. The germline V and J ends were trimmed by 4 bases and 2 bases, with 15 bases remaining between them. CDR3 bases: TGCGCCAGCAGCCCAAGGTCACAGCAAGCCTACGAGCAGTACTTC. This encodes CASSPRSQQAYEQYF.

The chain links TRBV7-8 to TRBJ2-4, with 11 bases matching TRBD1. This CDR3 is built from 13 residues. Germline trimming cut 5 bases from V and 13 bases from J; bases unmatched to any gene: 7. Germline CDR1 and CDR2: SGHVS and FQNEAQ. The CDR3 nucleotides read TGTGCCAGCAGCCGGGACAGGGGGGAATGGCAGTACTTC. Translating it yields CASSRDRGEWQYF.

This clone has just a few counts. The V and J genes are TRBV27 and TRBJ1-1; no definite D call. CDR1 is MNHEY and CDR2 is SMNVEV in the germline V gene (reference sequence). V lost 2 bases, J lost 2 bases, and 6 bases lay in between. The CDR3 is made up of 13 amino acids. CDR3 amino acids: CASSLGRNTEAFF. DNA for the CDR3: TGTGCCAGCAGTTTAGGTAGAAACACTGAAGCTTTCTTT.

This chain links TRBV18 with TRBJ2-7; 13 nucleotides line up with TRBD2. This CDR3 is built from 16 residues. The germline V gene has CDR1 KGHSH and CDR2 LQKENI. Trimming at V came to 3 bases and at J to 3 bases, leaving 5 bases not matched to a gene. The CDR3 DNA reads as TGTGCCAGCTCACCGGGGACTAGCGGGGAGTACTACGAGCAGTACTTC. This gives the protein CASSPGTSGEYYEQYF.

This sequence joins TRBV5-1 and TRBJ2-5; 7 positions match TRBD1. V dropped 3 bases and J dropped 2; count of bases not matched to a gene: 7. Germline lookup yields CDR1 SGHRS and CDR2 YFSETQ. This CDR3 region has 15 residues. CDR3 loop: CASSSSPGQQETQYF. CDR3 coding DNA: TGCGCCAGCAGCTCCTCCCCGGGACAGCAAGAGACCCAGTACTTC.

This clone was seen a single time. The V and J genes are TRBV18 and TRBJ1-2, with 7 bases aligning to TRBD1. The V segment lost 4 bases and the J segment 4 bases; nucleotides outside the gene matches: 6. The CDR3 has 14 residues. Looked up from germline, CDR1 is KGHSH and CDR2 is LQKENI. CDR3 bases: TGTGCCAGCTCACTCGGACAGGACTCCTATGGCTACACCTTC. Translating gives CASSLGQDSYGYTF.

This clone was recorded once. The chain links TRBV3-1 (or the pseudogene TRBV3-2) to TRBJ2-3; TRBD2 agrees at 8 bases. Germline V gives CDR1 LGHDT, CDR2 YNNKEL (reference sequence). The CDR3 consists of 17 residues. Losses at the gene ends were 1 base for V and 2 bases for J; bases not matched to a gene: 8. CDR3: CASSQGSVAGITDTQYF. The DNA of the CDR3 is TGTGCCAGCAGCCAAGGTTCGGTAGCGGGGATCACAGATACGCAGTATTTT.

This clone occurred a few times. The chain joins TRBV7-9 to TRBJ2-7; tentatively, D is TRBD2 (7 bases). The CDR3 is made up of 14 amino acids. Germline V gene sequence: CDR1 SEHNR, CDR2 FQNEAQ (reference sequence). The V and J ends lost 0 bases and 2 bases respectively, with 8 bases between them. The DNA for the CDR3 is TGTGCCAGCAGCTTAGCGGGGGGGCCCTACGAGCAGTACTTC. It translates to CASSLAGGPYEQYF.

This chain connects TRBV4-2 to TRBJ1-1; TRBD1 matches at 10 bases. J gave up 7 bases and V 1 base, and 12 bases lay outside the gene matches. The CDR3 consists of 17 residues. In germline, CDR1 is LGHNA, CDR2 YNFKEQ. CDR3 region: CASSQVVGQGPRHEAFF. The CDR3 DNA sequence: TGTGCCAGCAGCCAAGTTGTGGGACAGGGGCCGCGCCATGAAGCTTTCTTT.

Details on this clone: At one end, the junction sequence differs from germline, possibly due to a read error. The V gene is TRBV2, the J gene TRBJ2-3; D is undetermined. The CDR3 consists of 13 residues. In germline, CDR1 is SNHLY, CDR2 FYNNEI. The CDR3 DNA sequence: TGTGCCAGCAGTGAATTCGAAAAGAAATTAGTCATTTTT. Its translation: CASSEFEKKLVIF.

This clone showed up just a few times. CDR3 nucleotides: TGTGCCAGCACCCCTTTTTCCGGGACAGGGGTCGAGCAGTACTTC. Protein: CASTPFSGTGVEQYF. This rearrangement joins TRBV27 to TRBJ2-7; 10 nucleotides line up with TRBD1. Germline assignment: CDR1 MNHEY and CDR2 SMNVEV (reference sequence). The CDR3 spans 15 residues. After removal of 7 bases from V and 6 bases from J, the junction contained 12 bases not matched to a gene.

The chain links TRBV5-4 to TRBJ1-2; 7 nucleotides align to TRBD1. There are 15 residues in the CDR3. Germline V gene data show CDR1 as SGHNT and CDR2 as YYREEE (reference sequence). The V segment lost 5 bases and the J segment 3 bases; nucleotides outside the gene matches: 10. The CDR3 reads CASSSNRGFYYGYTF. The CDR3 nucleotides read TGTGCCAGCAGTTCAAACAGGGGTTTTTACTATGGCTACACCTTC.

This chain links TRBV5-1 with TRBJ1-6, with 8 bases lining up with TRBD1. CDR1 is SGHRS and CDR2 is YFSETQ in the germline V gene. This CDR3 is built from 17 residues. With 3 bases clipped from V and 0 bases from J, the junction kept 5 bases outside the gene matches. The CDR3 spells CASSSTGGVSYNSPLHF. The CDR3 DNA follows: TGCGCCAGCAGCTCAACAGGGGGTGTCTCCTATAATTCACCCCTCCACTTT. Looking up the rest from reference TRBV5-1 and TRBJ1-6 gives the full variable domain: KAGVTQTPRYLIKTRGQQVTLSCSPISGHRSVSWYQQTPGQGLQFLFEYFSETQRNKGNFPGRFSGRQFSNSRSEMNVSTLELGDSALYLCASSSTGGVSYNSPLHFGNGTRLTVT.

CDR3 in amino acids: CATSDAGGTKGQFF. The CDR3, as DNA: TGTGCCACCAGTGATGCAGGAGGGACCAAGGGGCAGTTCTTC. This chain links TRBV24-1 with TRBJ2-1, with a tentative D call TRBD2 (6 bases). The CDR3 spans 14 residues. V was pared by 3 bases and J by 12 bases, with 17 bases between. CDR1 and CDR2 from the germline V gene are KGHDR and SFDVKD.